This entry concerns a single TCR beta chain. The data are from a study of blood T cell repertoires in COVID-19. Study summary: T cells, B-cell-depleted T cells, or PBMCs provided the cDNA or gDNA that served as material.

There are 13 residues in the CDR3. The V end lost 3 bases, the J end lost 4 bases, and 12 bases lay between the germline ends. Germline assignment: CDR1 GTSNPN and CDR2 SVGIG (reference sequence). Here immunoSEQ multiplex PCR was the method, and the copy in TCRdb shows in-frame clones only, minus some. The sample records more than 95,000 clones, less than 90% being singletons. The rearrangement joins TRBV30 to TRBJ2-5; possible D gene TRBD2, 7 bases. Sequencing was carried out using peripheral blood. The TCR comes from a man older than 75 with active or convalescent COVID-19. In nucleotides, the CDR3 is TGTGCCTGGAGCTCGGGGGGCCGAGAGACCCAGTACTTC. Amino acids: CAWSSGGRETQYF.